This TCR beta chain was profiled in a study of blood T cell repertoires in COVID-19. V lost 0 bases to trimming and J lost 7 bases, with 12 bases between them. From germline, CDR1 is ENHRY and CDR2 SYGVKD. The CDR3 loop spans 14 amino acids. Per the original methods: The authors estimated nucleated cell counts from reference gene primer amplification. Sequencing used immunoSEQ multiplex PCR; TCRdb keeps in-frame clones, though not all of them. V, J and clone size reflect that table, while D and trimming were determined from the DNA. Among approximately 500,000 clones, approximately 87% were seen once, and the ten largest hold less than 2%. Enrollees, about 18 to 89 years old, lived in 24 US areas. Donors were grouped by their self-reported clinical history.

The gene calls are TRBV10-3 and TRBJ1-1; D remains ambiguous. The sample consisted of PBMCs or T cells enriched from blood (not recorded which). This sequence originates from a woman aged 40 to 55 who had recovered from COVID-19. For the CDR3, the DNA is TGTGCCATCAGTGAGTCGAGCGGTTTTATTGAAGCTTTCTTT. It is translated as CAISESSGFIEAFF.